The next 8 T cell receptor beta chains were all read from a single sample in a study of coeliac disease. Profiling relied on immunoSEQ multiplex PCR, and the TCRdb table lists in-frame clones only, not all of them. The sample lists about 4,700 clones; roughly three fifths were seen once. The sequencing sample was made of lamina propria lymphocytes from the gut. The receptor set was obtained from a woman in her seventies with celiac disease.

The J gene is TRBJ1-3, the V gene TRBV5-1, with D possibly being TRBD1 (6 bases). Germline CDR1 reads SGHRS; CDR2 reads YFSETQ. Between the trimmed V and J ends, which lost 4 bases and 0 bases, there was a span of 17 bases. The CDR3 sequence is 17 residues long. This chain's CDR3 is CASSARPRGGSGNTIYF. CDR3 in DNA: TGCGCCAGCAGCGCCCGACCCAGGGGCGGCTCTGGAAACACCATATATTTT.

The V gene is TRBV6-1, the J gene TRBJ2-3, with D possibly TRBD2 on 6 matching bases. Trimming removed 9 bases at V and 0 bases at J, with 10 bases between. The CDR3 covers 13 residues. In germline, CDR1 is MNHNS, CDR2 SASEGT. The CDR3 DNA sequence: TGTGCCAGGGGCGGGGTGAGCACAGATACGCAGTATTTT. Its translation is CARGGVSTDTQYF.

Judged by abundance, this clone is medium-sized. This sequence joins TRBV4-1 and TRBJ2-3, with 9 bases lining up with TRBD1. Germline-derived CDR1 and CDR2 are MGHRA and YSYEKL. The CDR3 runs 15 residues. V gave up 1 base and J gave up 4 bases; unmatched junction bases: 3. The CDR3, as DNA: TGCGCCAGCAGCCAAGGACAGGGGGTGTCAGATACGCAGTATTTT. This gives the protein CASSQGQGVSDTQYF.

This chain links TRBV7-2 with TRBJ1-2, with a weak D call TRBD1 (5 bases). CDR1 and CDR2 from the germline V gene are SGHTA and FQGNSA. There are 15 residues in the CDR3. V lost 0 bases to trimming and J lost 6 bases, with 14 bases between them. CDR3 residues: CASSLAGRVIDGYTF. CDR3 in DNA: TGTGCCAGCAGCTTAGCGGGCAGGGTGATCGATGGCTACACCTTC.

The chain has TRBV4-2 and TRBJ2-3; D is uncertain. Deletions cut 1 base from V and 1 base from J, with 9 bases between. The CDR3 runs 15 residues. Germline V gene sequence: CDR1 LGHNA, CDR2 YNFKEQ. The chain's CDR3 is CASSQARVGTDTQYF. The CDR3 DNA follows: TGTGCCAGCAGCCAAGCCCGGGTGGGCACAGATACGCAGTATTTT.

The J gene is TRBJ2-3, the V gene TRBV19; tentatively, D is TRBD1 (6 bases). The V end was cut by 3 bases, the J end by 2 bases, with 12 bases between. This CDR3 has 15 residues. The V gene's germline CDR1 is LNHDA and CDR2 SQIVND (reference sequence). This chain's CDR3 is CASSIRRGITDTQYF. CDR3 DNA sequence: TGTGCCAGTAGTATCCGTAGGGGGATCACAGATACGCAGTATTTT.

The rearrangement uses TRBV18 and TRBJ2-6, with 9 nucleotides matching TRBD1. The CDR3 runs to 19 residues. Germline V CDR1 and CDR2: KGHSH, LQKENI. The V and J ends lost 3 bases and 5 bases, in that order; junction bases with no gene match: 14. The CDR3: CASSPPGTGSLSWANVLTF. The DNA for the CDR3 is TGTGCCAGCTCACCGCCAGGGACAGGGTCTCTAAGCTGGGCCAACGTCCTGACTTTC.

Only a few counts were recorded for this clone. The CDR3 nucleotides read TGTGCCATCGGGGACAGTGACCAAGAGACCCAGTACTTC. Its protein product is CAIGDSDQETQYF. J is TRBJ2-5 and V is TRBV10-3; 7 bases agree with TRBD1. CDR1 ENHRY and CDR2 SYGVKD come from the germline V gene. CDR3 length: 13 amino acids. J lost 0 bases, V lost 8 bases, and 3 bases had no gene match.